Each of the 30 T cell receptor beta chains below was sequenced from the same sample in a study of blood T cell repertoires in COVID-19. The method was immunoSEQ multiplex PCR; TCRdb's version includes in-frame clones alone and lacks a portion of them. This repertoire shows around 350,000 clones, around 87% found once; its top ten account for around 3%. Sequenced material: peripheral blood. The receptors come from a human donor in a cohort sampled during active COVID-19.

The V gene is TRBV7-9, the J gene TRBJ1-2; D is possibly TRBD1 (6 bases). Looked up from germline, CDR1 is SEHNR and CDR2 is FQNEAQ (reference sequence). V lost 1 base, J lost 4 bases, and 10 bases lay in between. CDR3 length: 14 residues. The CDR3 protein is CASSLVTRGYGYTF. The CDR3 DNA is TGTGCCAGCAGCTTAGTCACCAGGGGCTATGGCTACACCTTC.

There are many counts of this clone. The chain employs TRBV18 and TRBJ1-5, with TRBD1 identical over 7 bases. The germline V gene encodes CDR1 KGHSH and CDR2 LQKENI. CDR3 length equals 14 residues. V gave up 4 bases and J gave up 6 bases; unmatched junction bases: 6. This CDR3 reads CASSLQGFSQPQHF. The CDR3 coding sequence is TGTGCCAGCTCACTACAGGGGTTCAGTCAGCCCCAGCATTTT. The whole variable domain, filled in from reference TRBV18 and TRBJ1-5, reads NAGVMQNPRHLVRRRGQEARLRCSPMKGHSHVYWYRQLPEEGLKFMVYLQKENIIDESGMPKERFSAEFPKEGPSILRIQQVVRGDSAAYFCASSLQGFSQPQHFGDGTRLSIL.

The rearrangement uses TRBV30 and TRBJ2-7; a possible D gene is TRBD1 (6 bases). Trimming took 4 bases from V and 4 from J, leaving 11 bases between them. CDR3 size: 12 residues. Germline lookup yields CDR1 GTSNPN and CDR2 SVGIG (reference sequence). The CDR3 bases are TGTGCCTGGATAGTCGACAGGTACGAGCAGTACTTC. Its translation is CAWIVDRYEQYF.

This clone came up once. The chain is built from TRBV7-3 and TRBJ1-3, with 7 nucleotides matching TRBD1. The CDR3 is made up of 16 amino acids. Germline CDR1 SGHTA, CDR2 FQGTGA. Germline trimming cut 5 bases from V and 4 bases from J; bases unmatched to any gene: 11. CDR3 bases: TGTGCCAGCAGCGAGTCCCCACTGACAGGGGGAAACACCATATATTTT. Protein: CASSESPLTGGNTIYF. The full variable domain, completed using reference TRBV7-3 and TRBJ1-3, is GAGVSQTPSNKVTEKGKYVELRCDPISGHTALYWYRQSLGQGPEFLIYFQGTGAADDSGLPNDRFFAVRPEGSVSTLKIQRTERGDSAVYLCASSESPLTGGNTIYFGEGSWLTVV.

The rearrangement joins TRBV11-2 to TRBJ2-7; TRBD2 aligns across 14 bases. CDR1 SGHAT and CDR2 FQNNGV come from the germline V gene. The CDR3 sequence is 16 residues long. V was pared by 3 bases and J by 2 bases, with 3 bases of the junction left unmatched. Here the CDR3 reads CASSLGTSGGPYEQYF. The CDR3 DNA follows: TGTGCCAGCAGCTTGGGGACTAGCGGGGGCCCCTACGAGCAGTACTTC. The variable domain in full, with the rest retrieved from reference TRBV11-2 and TRBJ2-7, is EAGVAQSPRYKIIEKRQSVAFWCNPISGHATLYWYQQILGQGPKLLIQFQNNGVVDDSQLPKDRFSAERLKGVDSTLKIQPAKLEDSAVYLCASSLGTSGGPYEQYFGPGTRLTVT.

The CDR3 is CASSLASGIGEKLFF. CDR3 nucleotides: TGTGCCAGCAGCTTAGCGTCGGGGATTGGTGAAAAACTGTTTTTT. This rearrangement joins TRBV7-2 to TRBJ1-4, with D hard to call. The germline CDR1 and CDR2 sequences are SGHTA and FQGNSA. This CDR3 has 15 residues. V shed 0 bases and J shed 7 bases, with 12 bases lying between them.

The rearrangement links TRBV6-5 to TRBJ1-1; the match to TRBD1 covers 9 bases. The germline gives CDR1 MNHEY, CDR2 SVGAGI. V dropped 2 bases and J dropped 7; count of bases not matched to a gene: 5. The CDR3 is 14 residues long. The CDR3: CASSYSRQGVEAFF. The CDR3 DNA reads TGTGCCAGCAGTTACAGCCGACAGGGGGTTGAAGCTTTCTTT.

For the CDR3, the DNA is TGTGCCAGCAGCCAAGATGGGGAGGGGAGAAACAATGAGCAGTTCTTC. Its protein product is CASSQDGEGRNNEQFF. The chain is built from TRBV3-1 (or the pseudogene TRBV3-2) and TRBJ2-1; 7 bases are a match to TRBD2. The CDR3 length is 16 residues. With 0 bases clipped from V and 5 bases from J, the junction kept 7 bases outside the gene matches. Germline V gene data show CDR1 as LGHDT and CDR2 as YNNKEL (reference sequence).

The J gene is TRBJ2-1, the V gene TRBV4-2; 12 positions match TRBD2. The V segment lost 4 bases and the J segment 4 bases; nucleotides outside the gene matches: 8. This CDR3 region has 17 residues. Germline V CDR1 and CDR2: LGHNA, YNFKEQ. The CDR3 DNA follows: TGTGCCAGCAGCCTACTCCAACTAGCGGGGGGATACAATGAGCAGTTCTTC. This codes for CASSLLQLAGGYNEQFF.

The chain recombines TRBV5-1 with TRBJ2-1; 7 bases fit TRBD2. V shed 5 bases and J 10 bases; nucleotides not matched to a gene: 3. The germline V gene encodes CDR1 SGHRS and CDR2 YFSETQ. This CDR3 is 11 amino acids long. CDR3 sequence reads: CASRYSGEQFF. CDR3 bases: TGCGCCAGCAGATATAGCGGGGAGCAGTTCTTC.

The chain couples TRBV6-4 to TRBJ2-1, with TRBD1 as a possible D gene (6 bases). The ends were cut back, 2 bases at V and 6 bases at J, with 14 bases in the middle. Germline values: CDR1 MRHNA, CDR2 SNTAGT. The CDR3 contains 15 residues. The CDR3 DNA sequence: TGTGCCAGCAGTGACAGGGCCATAGGGGGCAATGAGCAGTTCTTC. Protein: CASSDRAIGGNEQFF.

The rearrangement uses TRBV15 and TRBJ2-7; 9 bases agree with TRBD2. V was pared by 5 bases and J by 1 base, with 3 bases of the junction left unmatched. This CDR3 contains 14 residues. Germline loops: CDR1 LNHNV, CDR2 YYDKDF (reference sequence). The chain's CDR3 is CATSVTSGSYEQYF. The DNA of the CDR3 is TGTGCCACCAGCGTGACTAGCGGTTCCTACGAGCAGTACTTC.

This clone was seen a single time. V gene TRBV9 combines with J gene TRBJ2-1; TRBD1 agrees at 7 bases. The V gene end was trimmed by 4 bases and the J gene end by 3 bases; junction bases not matched to a gene: 10. The CDR3 extends over 16 amino acids. The germline gives CDR1 SGDLS, CDR2 YYNGEE. The CDR3 sequence: CASSSLGTEGYNEQFF. CDR3 coding DNA: TGTGCCAGCAGCTCGCTCGGGACAGAAGGCTACAATGAGCAGTTCTTC.

V usage is TRBV28 and J usage is TRBJ1-4; TRBD1 is a possible D gene (5 bases). Germline values: CDR1 MDHEN, CDR2 SYDVKM. V lost 5 bases, J lost 7 bases, and 11 bases lay in between. This CDR3 region has 13 residues. CDR3 amino acids: CASSARDPEKLFF. For the CDR3, the DNA is TGTGCCAGCAGTGCCAGGGATCCTGAAAAACTGTTTTTT.

The chain is built from TRBV5-6 and TRBJ2-1; TRBD1 matches at 7 bases. The germline V gene has CDR1 SGHDT and CDR2 YYEEEE. With 4 bases clipped from V and 4 bases from J, the junction kept 8 bases outside the gene matches. There are 15 residues in the CDR3. CDR3 sequence reads: CASSLQGSGYNEQFF. The CDR3 DNA is TGTGCCAGCAGCCTACAGGGGTCGGGATACAATGAGCAGTTCTTC.

The chain combines TRBV5-1 with TRBJ2-1; 7 nucleotides match TRBD2. Trimming cost V 3 bases and J 0 bases; bases outside gene matches: 3. Per germline, CDR1 SGHRS and CDR2 YFSETQ. The CDR3 runs to 15 residues. CDR3: CASSSSGSSYNEQFF. CDR3 DNA: TGCGCCAGCAGCTCTAGCGGAAGCTCCTACAATGAGCAGTTCTTC.

The chain combines TRBV29-1 with TRBJ2-3; a possible D gene is TRBD1 (5 bases). The germline V gene has CDR1 SQVTM and CDR2 ANQGSEA. V was clipped by 1 base and J by 2 bases, with 13 bases between them. The CDR3 is 15 residues long. The CDR3 coding sequence is TGCAGCGTTGAAGCTCTTTCAGGGATCACAGATACGCAGTATTTT. Its protein product is CSVEALSGITDTQYF.

The gene calls are TRBV5-4 and TRBJ1-1; 7 bases are a match to TRBD1. V trimming: 4 bases; J trimming: 0 bases; junction bases outside the gene matches: 6. This CDR3 is built from 15 residues. CDR1 is SGHNT and CDR2 is YYREEE in the germline V gene (reference sequence). The CDR3 DNA reads TGTGCCAGCAGCCCCTGGACAGGATTGAACACTGAAGCTTTCTTT. Protein sequence: CASSPWTGLNTEAFF.

The V and J genes are TRBV6-5 and TRBJ1-6; 9 nucleotides align to TRBD1. CDR3 length: 14 amino acids. The junction had 2 bases not matched to a gene; V was cut back by 2 bases and J by 9 bases. Germline loops: CDR1 MNHEY, CDR2 SVGAGI. The CDR3: CASSYGTGRSPLHF. The CDR3 bases are TGTGCCAGCAGTTACGGGACAGGGCGTTCACCCCTCCACTTT.

The V and J genes are TRBV5-6 and TRBJ2-3, with 8 bases that match TRBD2. The CDR3 loop spans 12 amino acids. Germline V CDR1 and CDR2: SGHDT, YYEEEE. V trimming: 5 bases; J trimming: 6 bases; junction bases outside the gene matches: 2. The CDR3 sequence: CASSRLADTQYF. In DNA form, the CDR3 reads TGTGCCAGCAGTAGACTAGCGGATACGCAGTATTTT.

The chain uses TRBV20-1 and TRBJ2-5; no clear D. V was clipped by 3 bases and J by 3 bases, with 5 bases between them. The germline V gene has CDR1 DFQATT and CDR2 SNEGSKA (reference sequence). The CDR3 length is 11 residues. The CDR3 nucleotides are TGCAGTGCTAGCGACAAAGAGACCCAGTACTTC. As protein: CSASDKETQYF.

This clone was counted only a few times. This chain connects TRBV30 to TRBJ1-1; possibly TRBD1 for D (5 bases). Per the germline V gene, CDR1 is GTSNPN and CDR2 is SVGIG (reference sequence). Trimming cost V 0 bases and J 5 bases, with 16 bases left between them. This CDR3 is built from 15 residues. This CDR3 reads CAWSVLEGPGTEAFF. CDR3 DNA: TGTGCCTGGAGTGTATTGGAGGGGCCGGGGACTGAAGCTTTCTTT.

The V and J genes are TRBV12-3 or TRBV12-4 and TRBJ2-2; no reliable D call. The CDR3 runs to 13 residues. The ends were cut back, 6 bases at V and 0 bases at J, with 5 bases in the middle. The CDR3 spells CASSPSNTGELFF. The CDR3 DNA sequence: TGTGCCAGCAGCCCTTCGAACACCGGGGAGCTGTTTTTT.

In its sample, this clone was seen a few times. For the CDR3, the DNA is TGTGCCAGCAGCTTGGGAGGTGGGGGAGGCAATGAGCAGTTCTTC. Its translation: CASSLGGGGGNEQFF. V and J are TRBV5-4 and TRBJ2-1; D may be TRBD2 (6 bases). The germline gives CDR1 SGHNT, CDR2 YYREEE (reference sequence). CDR3 length: 15 amino acids. Trimming removed 0 bases from V and 6 bases from J, with 13 bases in between.

This clone was counted a single time. The chain recombines TRBV7-6 with TRBJ1-2; TRBD1 matches 7 bases. V was clipped by 5 bases and J by 4 bases; unmatched bases: 16. CDR1 and CDR2 (germline): SGHVS, FNYEAQ. The CDR3 extends over 17 amino acids. In DNA form, the CDR3 reads TGTGCCAGCAGCCCCCAACCCCAGACAGGGACCTCCTATGGCTACACCTTC. Translation: CASSPQPQTGTSYGYTF.

This chain connects TRBV9 to TRBJ2-1; perhaps TRBD2 as D (6 bases). The V end lost 4 bases, the J end lost 10 bases, and 24 bases lay between the germline ends. Germline CDR1 and CDR2: SGDLS and YYNGEE. This CDR3 is built from 16 residues. The CDR3 nucleotides read TGTGCCAGCAGCAAAGCAGGAGGGTTGGAATTGGTCGAGCAGTTCTTC. It yields the protein CASSKAGGLELVEQFF.

The genes are TRBV9 and TRBJ2-7; D is unclear. In germline, CDR1 is SGDLS, CDR2 YYNGEE. The CDR3 length is 14 residues. V was trimmed by 0 bases and J by 1 base, leaving 8 bases between them. The CDR3 region has the DNA TGTGCCAGCAGCGTAGGGCACAGTTCCTACGAGCAGTACTTC. It specifies CASSVGHSSYEQYF.

This chain links TRBV7-3 with TRBJ2-2; 8 positions match TRBD2. The V segment lost 2 bases and the J segment 4 bases; nucleotides outside the gene matches: 6. CDR1 is SGHTA, CDR2 FQGTGA, per germline. This CDR3 has 16 amino acids. CDR3 sequence (DNA): TGTGCCAGCAGCTTAGGAGCGGGGGCGGGCACCGGGGAGCTGTTTTTT. This gives the protein CASSLGAGAGTGELFF.

This chain connects TRBV28 to TRBJ1-6, with a weak D call TRBD1 (5 bases). With 10 bases removed from V and 9 bases from J, the gap between germline ends came to 16 bases. CDR3 size: 13 residues. CDR1 is MDHEN, CDR2 SYDVKM, per germline. The CDR3 here is CATKYRRGSPLHF. The DNA of the CDR3 is TGTGCCACCAAGTACAGGAGGGGTTCACCCCTCCACTTT.

The CDR3 region has the DNA TGTGCCAGCAGCTTACGACAGGGTGGGAGCACCGGGGAGCTGTTTTTT. Encoded protein: CASSLRQGGSTGELFF. The chain has TRBV11-2 and TRBJ2-2; TRBD1 matches 7 bases. Germline CDR1 and CDR2: SGHAT and FQNNGV. V dropped 2 bases and J dropped 4; count of bases not matched to a gene: 7. This CDR3 contains 16 residues.